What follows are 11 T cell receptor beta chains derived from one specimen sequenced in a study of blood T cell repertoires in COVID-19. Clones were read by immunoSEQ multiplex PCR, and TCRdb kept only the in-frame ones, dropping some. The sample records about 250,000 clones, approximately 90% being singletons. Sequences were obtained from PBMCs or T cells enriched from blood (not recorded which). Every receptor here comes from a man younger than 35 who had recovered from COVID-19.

The CDR3 DNA reads TGTGCCAGCAGCCTCGGGACAGGCGGGTTTGATCAGCCCCAGCATTTT. This encodes CASSLGTGGFDQPQHF. The chain is built from TRBV5-4 and TRBJ1-5; 8 bases fit TRBD1. The CDR3 is 16 amino acids. Unmatched junction bases numbered 11, after V lost 4 bases and J lost 5 bases. The germline CDR1 and CDR2 sequences are SGHNT and YYREEE (reference sequence).

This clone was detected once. CDR3 nucleotide sequence: TGCAGCGTCCGGGACAGTGGACCCTACGAGCAGTACTTC. As protein: CSVRDSGPYEQYF. This chain uses TRBV29-1 with TRBJ2-7, with 7 bases lining up with TRBD1. Germline loops: CDR1 SQVTM, CDR2 ANQGSEA. This CDR3 has 13 amino acids. V lost 6 bases, J lost 2 bases, and 7 bases stayed unmatched.

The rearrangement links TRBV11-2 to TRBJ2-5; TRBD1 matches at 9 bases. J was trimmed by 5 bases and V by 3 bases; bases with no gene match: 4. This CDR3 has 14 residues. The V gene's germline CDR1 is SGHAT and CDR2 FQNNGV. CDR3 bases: TGTGCCAGCAGCTTCACAGGGGGCATTGAGACCCAGTACTTC. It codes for CASSFTGGIETQYF. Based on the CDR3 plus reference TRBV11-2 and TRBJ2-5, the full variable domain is EAGVAQSPRYKIIEKRQSVAFWCNPISGHATLYWYQQILGQGPKLLIQFQNNGVVDDSQLPKDRFSAERLKGVDSTLKIQPAKLEDSAVYLCASSFTGGIETQYFGPGTRLLVL.

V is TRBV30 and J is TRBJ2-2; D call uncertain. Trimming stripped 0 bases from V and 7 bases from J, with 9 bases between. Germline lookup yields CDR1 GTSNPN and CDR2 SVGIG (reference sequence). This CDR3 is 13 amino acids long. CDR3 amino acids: CAWSVLSRGELFF. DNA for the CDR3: TGTGCCTGGAGTGTATTAAGCCGCGGGGAGCTGTTTTTT.

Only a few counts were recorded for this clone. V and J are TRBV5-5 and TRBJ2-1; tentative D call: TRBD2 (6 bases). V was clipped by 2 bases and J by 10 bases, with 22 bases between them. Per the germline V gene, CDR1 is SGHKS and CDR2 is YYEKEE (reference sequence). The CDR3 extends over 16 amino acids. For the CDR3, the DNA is TGTGCCAGCAGCTTCCGACTAGGATCTTTAACGAGCGAGCAGTTCTTC. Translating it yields CASSFRLGSLTSEQFF. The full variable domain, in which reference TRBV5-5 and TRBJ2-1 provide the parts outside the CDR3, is DAGVTQSPTHLIKTRGQQVTLRCSPISGHKSVSWYQQVLGQGPQFIFQYYEKEERGRGNFPDRFSARQFPNYSSELNVNALLLGDSALYLCASSFRLGSLTSEQFFGPGTRLTVL.

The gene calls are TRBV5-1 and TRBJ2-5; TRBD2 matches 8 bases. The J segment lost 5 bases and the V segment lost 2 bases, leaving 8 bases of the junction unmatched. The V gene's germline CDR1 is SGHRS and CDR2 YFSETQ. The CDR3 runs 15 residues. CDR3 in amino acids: CASSFQGGGMETQYF. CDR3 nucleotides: TGCGCCAGCAGCTTTCAGGGCGGGGGGATGGAGACCCAGTACTTC.

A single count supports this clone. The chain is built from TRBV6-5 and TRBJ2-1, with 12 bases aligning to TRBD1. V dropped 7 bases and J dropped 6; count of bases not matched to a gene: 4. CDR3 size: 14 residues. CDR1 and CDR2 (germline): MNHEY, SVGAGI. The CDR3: CASKGQGAGNEQFF. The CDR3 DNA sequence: TGTGCCAGCAAGGGACAGGGGGCGGGCAATGAGCAGTTCTTC.

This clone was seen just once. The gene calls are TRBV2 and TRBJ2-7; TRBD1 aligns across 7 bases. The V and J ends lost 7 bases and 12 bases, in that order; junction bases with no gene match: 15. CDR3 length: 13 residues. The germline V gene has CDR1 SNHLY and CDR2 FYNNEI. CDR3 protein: CASTKEDRPGRYF. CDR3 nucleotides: TGTGCCAGCACCAAGGAGGACAGGCCTGGCCGGTACTTC.

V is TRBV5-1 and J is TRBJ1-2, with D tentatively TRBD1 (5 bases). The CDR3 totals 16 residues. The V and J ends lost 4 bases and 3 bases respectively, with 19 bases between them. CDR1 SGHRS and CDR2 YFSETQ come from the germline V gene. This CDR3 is CASSPRGGYNDYGYTF. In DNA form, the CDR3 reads TGCGCCAGCAGCCCCCGGGGGGGGTATAATGACTATGGCTACACCTTC.

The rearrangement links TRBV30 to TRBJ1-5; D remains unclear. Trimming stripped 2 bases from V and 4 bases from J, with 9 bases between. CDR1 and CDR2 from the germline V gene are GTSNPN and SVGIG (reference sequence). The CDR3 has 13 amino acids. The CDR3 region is CAWSLGRNQPQHF. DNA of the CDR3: TGTGCCTGGAGTTTGGGCCGGAATCAGCCCCAGCATTTT.

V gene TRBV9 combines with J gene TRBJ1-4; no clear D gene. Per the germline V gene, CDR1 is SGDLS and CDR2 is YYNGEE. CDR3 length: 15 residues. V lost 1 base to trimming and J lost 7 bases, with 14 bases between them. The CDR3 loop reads CASSVSSKYGEKLFF. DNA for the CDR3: TGTGCCAGCAGCGTAAGCTCTAAGTACGGTGAAAAACTGTTTTTT. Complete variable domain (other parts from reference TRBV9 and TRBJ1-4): DSGVTQTPKHLITATGQRVTLRCSPRSGDLSVYWYQQSLDQGLQFLIQYYNGEERAKGNILERFSAQQFPDLHSELNLSSLELGDSALYFCASSVSSKYGEKLFFGSGTQLSVL.